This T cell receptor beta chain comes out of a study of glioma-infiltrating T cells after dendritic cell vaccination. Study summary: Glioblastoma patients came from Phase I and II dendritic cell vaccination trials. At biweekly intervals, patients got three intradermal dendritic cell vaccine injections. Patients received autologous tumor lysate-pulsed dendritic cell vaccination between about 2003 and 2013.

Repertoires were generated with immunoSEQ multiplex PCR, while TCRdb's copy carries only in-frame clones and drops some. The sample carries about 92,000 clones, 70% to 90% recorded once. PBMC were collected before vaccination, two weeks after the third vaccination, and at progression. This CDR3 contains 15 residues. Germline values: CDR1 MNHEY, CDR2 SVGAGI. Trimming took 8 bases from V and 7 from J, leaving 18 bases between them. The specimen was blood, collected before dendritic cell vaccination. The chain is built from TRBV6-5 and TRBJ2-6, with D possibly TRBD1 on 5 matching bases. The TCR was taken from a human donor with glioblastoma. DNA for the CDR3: TGTGCCAGCGCGAGCCAGGGCGGTGGAGCCAACGTCCTGACTTTC. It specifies CASASQGGGANVLTF.